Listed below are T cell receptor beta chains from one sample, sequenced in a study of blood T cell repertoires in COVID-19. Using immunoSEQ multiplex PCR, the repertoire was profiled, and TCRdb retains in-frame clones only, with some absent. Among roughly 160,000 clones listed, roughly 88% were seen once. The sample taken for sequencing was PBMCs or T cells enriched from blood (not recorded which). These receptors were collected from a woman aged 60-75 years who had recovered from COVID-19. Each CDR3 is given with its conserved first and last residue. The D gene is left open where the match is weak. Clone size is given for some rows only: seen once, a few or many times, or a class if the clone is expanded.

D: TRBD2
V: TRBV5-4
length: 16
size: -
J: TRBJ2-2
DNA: TGTGCCAGCAGCCCGGTAGGCGGGGGAAACACCGGGGAGCTGTTTTTT
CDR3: CASSPVGGGNTGELFF

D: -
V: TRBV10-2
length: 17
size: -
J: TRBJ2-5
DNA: TGCGCCAGCAGTGAGTCGATCCTTTGGACTGAGACTAGTACCCAGTACTTC
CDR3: CASSESILWTETSTQYF

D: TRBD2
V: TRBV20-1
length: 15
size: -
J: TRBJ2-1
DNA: TGCAGTGCTAGTCTTGCGGGGGGGCAATACAATGAGCAGTTCTTC
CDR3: CSASLAGGQYNEQFF

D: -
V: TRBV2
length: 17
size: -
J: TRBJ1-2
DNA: TGTGCCAGCAGTGACGGGCAGGGTATCCCTGCTAACTATGGCTACACCTTC
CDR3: CASSDGQGIPANYGYTF

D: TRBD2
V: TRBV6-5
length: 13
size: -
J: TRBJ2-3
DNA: TGTGCCAGCAGTTCCCTGCGGGAGGGTACGCAGTATTTT
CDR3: CASSSLREGTQYF

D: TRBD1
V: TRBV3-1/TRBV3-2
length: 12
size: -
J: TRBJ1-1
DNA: TGTGCCAGCAGCCACTCGACAGGGAGAGCTTTCTTT
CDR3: CASSHSTGRAFF

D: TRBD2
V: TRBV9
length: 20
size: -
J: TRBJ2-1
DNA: TGTGCCAGCGGGATGTTGCGGGAGGGAAGAACAATAAGCTCCTACAATGAGCAGTTCTTC
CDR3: CASGMLREGRTISSYNEQFF

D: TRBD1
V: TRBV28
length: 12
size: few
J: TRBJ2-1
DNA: TGTGCCAGCACCCAGGGGGCCGGTGAGCAGTTCTTC
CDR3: CASTQGAGEQFF

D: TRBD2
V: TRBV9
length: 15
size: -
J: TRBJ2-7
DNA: TGTGCCAGCAGCGCCGGGACTACCCTCTCCTACGAGCAGTACTTC
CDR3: CASSAGTTLSYEQYF

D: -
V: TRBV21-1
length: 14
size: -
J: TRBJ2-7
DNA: TGTGCCAGCTGGTTGCAGGGGGGTATCGACGAGCAGTACTTC
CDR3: CASWLQGGIDEQYF

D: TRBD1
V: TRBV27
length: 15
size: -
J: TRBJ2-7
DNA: TGTGCCAGCACCGCCAGGGGGCCTGGGTCCTACGAGCAGTACTTC
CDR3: CASTARGPGSYEQYF

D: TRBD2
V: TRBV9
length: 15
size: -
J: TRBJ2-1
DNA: TGTGCCAGCAGCGTCGGTACTAGCGGGAGCAATGAGCAGTTCTTC
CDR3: CASSVGTSGSNEQFF

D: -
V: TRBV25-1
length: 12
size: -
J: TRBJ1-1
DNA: TGTGCCAGCCACTCACCGAACACTGAAGCTTTCTTT
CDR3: CASHSPNTEAFF

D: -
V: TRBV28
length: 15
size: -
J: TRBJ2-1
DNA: TGTGCCAGCAGTCCTACGGGAGTCCCCTCCAATGAGCAGTTCTTC
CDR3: CASSPTGVPSNEQFF

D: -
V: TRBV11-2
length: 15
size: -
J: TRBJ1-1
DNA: TGTGCCAGCAGCTTAGATCCCTCAGTGAACACTGAAGCTTTCTTT
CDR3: CASSLDPSVNTEAFF

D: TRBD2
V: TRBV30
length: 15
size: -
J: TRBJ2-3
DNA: TGTGCCTGGAGTGAAGCGGGGCCTCCCCCAGATACGCAGTATTTT
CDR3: CAWSEAGPPPDTQYF

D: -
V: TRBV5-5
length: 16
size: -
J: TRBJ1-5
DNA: TGTGCCAGCAGCCCGTGGGGGCAGAATAGCAATCAGCCCCAGCATTTT
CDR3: CASSPWGQNSNQPQHF

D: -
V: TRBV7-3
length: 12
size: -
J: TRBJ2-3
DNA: TGTGCCAGCAGCCAGGACTATGGGGAGCAGTATTTT
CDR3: CASSQDYGEQYF

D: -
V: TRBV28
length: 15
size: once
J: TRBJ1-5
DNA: TGTGCCAGCAGCCCCCCTCCCCTTCTAGGTCAGCCCCAGCATTTT
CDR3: CASSPPPLLGQPQHF

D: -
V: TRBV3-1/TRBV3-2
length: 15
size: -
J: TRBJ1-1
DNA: TGTGCCAGCAGCCAACTCGGGGGGGGTGGCACTGAAGCTTTCTTT
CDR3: CASSQLGGGGTEAFF

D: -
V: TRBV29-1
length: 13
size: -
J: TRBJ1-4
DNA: TGCAGCGTTGCAAGAGGGATAGGGGAAAAACTGTTTTTT
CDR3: CSVARGIGEKLFF

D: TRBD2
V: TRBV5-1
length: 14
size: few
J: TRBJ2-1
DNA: TGCGCCAGCAGTAGCAGCGGGAGTGGTGATGAGCAGTTCTTC
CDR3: CASSSSGSGDEQFF

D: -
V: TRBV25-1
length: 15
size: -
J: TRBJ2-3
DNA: TGTGCCAGCAGTGAATGGGCAGGGGGCACAGATACGCAGTATTTT
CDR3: CASSEWAGGTDTQYF

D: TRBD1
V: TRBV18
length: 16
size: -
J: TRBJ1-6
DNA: TGTGCCAGCTCACCATCTGTGGGGACAGTAAATTCACCCCTCCACTTT
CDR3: CASSPSVGTVNSPLHF

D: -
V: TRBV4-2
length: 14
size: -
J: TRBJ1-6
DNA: TGTGCCAGCAGCCAAGCCGAACGGAATTCACCCCTCCACTTT
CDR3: CASSQAERNSPLHF

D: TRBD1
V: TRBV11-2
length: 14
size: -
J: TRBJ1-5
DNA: TGTGCCAGCAGCTCGACAGGGGGCAATCAGCCCCAGCATTTT
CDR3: CASSSTGGNQPQHF

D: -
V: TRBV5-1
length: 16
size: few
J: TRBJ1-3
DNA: TGCGCCAGCAGCTCGGCAGGGGTGGGCTCTGGAAACACCATATATTTT
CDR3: CASSSAGVGSGNTIYF

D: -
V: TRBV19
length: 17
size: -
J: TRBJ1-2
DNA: TGTGCCAGTAGTATAACCGGGAACCGGGCAGGCCTTTATGGCTACACCTTC
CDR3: CASSITGNRAGLYGYTF

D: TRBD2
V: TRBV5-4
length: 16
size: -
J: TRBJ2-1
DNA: TGTGCCAGCAGACCCGATCTAGCGGGGGTGTACAATGAGCAGTTCTTC
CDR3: CASRPDLAGVYNEQFF

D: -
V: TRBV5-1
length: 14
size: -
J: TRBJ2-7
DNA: TGCGCCAGCAGCCCCCGCGGGGCTCACTACGAGCAGTACTTC
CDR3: CASSPRGAHYEQYF

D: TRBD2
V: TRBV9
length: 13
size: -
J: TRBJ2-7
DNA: TGTGCCAGCAACCGGCGGGGGGCCGGCGAGCAGTACTTC
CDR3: CASNRRGAGEQYF

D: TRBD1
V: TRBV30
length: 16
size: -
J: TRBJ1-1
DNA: TGTGCCTGGAGCGCGATCGACAGGGGAAGTATCACTGAAGCTTTCTTT
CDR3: CAWSAIDRGSITEAFF

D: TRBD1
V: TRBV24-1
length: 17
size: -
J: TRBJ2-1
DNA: TGTGCCACCAGTGACCTCAGTCCCGGGACAGGATGGAATGAGCAGTTCTTC
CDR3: CATSDLSPGTGWNEQFF

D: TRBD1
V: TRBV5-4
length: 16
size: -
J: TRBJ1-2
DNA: TGTGCCAGCAGCTTGGACGGGACAGGGGGAACCTATGGCTACACCTTC
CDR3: CASSLDGTGGTYGYTF

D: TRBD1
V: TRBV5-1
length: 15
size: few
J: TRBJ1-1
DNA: TGCGCCAGCAGCGACCCAGGGGGGATCAACACTGAAGCTTTCTTT
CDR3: CASSDPGGINTEAFF

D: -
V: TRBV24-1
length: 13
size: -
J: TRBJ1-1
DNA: TGTGCCACCCGAGCACAGGGGAACACTGAAGCTTTCTTT
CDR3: CATRAQGNTEAFF

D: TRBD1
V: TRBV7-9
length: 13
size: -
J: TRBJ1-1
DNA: TGTGCCAGCAGCCGACAGGGAGACACTGAAGCTTTCTTT
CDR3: CASSRQGDTEAFF

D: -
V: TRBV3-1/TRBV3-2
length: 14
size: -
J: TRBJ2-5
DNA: TGTGCCAGCAGCCAAGAAGCTAGCCCAGAGACCCAGTACTTC
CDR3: CASSQEASPETQYF

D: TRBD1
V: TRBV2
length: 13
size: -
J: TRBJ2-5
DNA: TGTGCCAGCAGTATGGGACAGGGAGAGGCCCAGTACTTC
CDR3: CASSMGQGEAQYF

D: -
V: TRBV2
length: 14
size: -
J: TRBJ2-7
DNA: TGTGCCAGTGGGGTAGGAGGGGGCATCGACGAGCAGTACTTC
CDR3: CASGVGGGIDEQYF

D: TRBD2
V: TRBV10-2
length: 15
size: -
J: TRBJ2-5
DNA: TGCGCCAGCAGTGTAGCGGGAGTTAACCAAGAGACCCAGTACTTC
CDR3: CASSVAGVNQETQYF

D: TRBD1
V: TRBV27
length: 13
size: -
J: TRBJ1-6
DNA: TGTGCCAGCGGGGGACAGATAAATTCACCCCTCCACTTT
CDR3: CASGGQINSPLHF

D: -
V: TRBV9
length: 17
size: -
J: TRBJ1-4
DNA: TGTGCCAGCAGCGTGTCGGCAGGGGCCATTGGAAACGAAAAACTGTTTTTT
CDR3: CASSVSAGAIGNEKLFF

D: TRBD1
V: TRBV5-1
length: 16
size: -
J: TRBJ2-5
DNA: TGCGCCAGCAGCTTGGCCCCCGGGACAGGTGGGGAGACCCAGTACTTC
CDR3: CASSLAPGTGGETQYF

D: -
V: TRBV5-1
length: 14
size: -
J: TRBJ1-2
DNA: TGCGCCAGCAGCCCCCGGACAGACAGTTATGGCTACACCTTC
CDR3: CASSPRTDSYGYTF

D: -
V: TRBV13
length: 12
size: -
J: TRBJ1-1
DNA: TGTGCCAGCAGCCTCAGGGTATCTGAAGCTTTCTTT
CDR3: CASSLRVSEAFF

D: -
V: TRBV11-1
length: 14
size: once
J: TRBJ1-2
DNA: TGTGCCAGCAGCTCGGTGGCGGGTATAGACGGCTACACCTTC
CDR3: CASSSVAGIDGYTF

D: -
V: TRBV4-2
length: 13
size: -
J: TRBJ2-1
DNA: TGTGCCAGCAGCCAAGACCCATCTAGCGCGAGCTTCTTC
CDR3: CASSQDPSSASFF